This is a list of T cell receptor beta chains from one sample in a study of T cell changes during pregnancy in multiple sclerosis. Generated by immunoSEQ multiplex PCR, the TCRdb table keeps only in-frame clones and is missing some. The top ten clones hold under 12% of a sample with 25,000 to 35,000 clones, approximately 89% of them seen once. This material consisted of CD8+ T cells from peripheral blood mononuclear cells, taken in the second trimester of pregnancy. The receptors come from a female donor with multiple sclerosis, enrolled in a pregnancy study. Both conserved end residues are part of each CDR3. The order of the fields is J gene, V gene, clone size, D gene, CDR3 length, CDR3 DNA, CDR3 protein. A D gene is named only where the DNA matches it firmly. A clone size is listed for some rows: how often the clone was seen (once, few, many), or a class if it is expanded.

>TRBJ2-1|TRBV7-9|.|.|15
TGTGCCAGCAGCTTAGGCGGCGGCTCCTACAATGAGCAGTTCTTC
CASSLGGGSYNEQFF
>TRBJ2-1|TRBV6-1|few|TRBD2|17
TGTGCCAGCAGTGAATGGGGACTAGCGGGAGGGTACAATGAGCAGTTCTTC
CASSEWGLAGGYNEQFF
>TRBJ1-5|TRBV19|many|TRBD1|14
TGTGCCAGTAGACTATACAGGGGCACCCAGCCCCAGCATTTT
CASRLYRGTQPQHF
>TRBJ1-1|TRBV2|once|TRBD1|18
TGTGCCAGCAGTGCCCGTAGGGACAGTCGGGATTACCGGCCTGAAGCTTTCTTT
CASSARRDSRDYRPEAFF
>TRBJ2-1|TRBV27|.|TRBD2|16
TGTGCCAGCAGCCGACGAGGGACTAGTCTCGCCAATGAGCAGTTCTTC
CASSRRGTSLANEQFF
>TRBJ1-4|TRBV5-1|.|TRBD1|15
TGCGCCAGCAGCTCCAGGGGGGCCACTAATGAAAAACTGTTTTTT
CASSSRGATNEKLFF
>TRBJ2-7|TRBV28|.|.|13
TGTGCCAGCAGTTTAGCCAGGGCCTACGAGCAGTACTTC
CASSLARAYEQYF
>TRBJ2-7|TRBV27|once|.|15
TGTGCCAGCTCCATGGCGGGGAGAGAGTCCTACGAGCAGTACTTC
CASSMAGRESYEQYF
>TRBJ2-7|TRBV28|.|.|13
TGTGCCAGCAGTCCCGACCAAACGGAGGAGCAGTACTTC
CASSPDQTEEQYF
>TRBJ2-1|TRBV9|once|TRBD1|14
TGTGCCAGCAGCGTAGAACTAGGGACAGCTGAGCAGTTCTTC
CASSVELGTAEQFF
>TRBJ2-2|TRBV9|few|.|16
TGTGCCAGCAGCCCCCAGCGGGCCCCGAACACCGGGGAGCTGTTTTTT
CASSPQRAPNTGELFF
>TRBJ1-6|TRBV5-1|.|TRBD1|15
TGCGCCAGCAGCTGGAGAGGACAGGATAATTCACCCCTCCACTTT
CASSWRGQDNSPLHF
>TRBJ1-1|TRBV7-9|.|TRBD1|14
TGTGCCACGGGGGACAGGGATTCTTACACTGAAGCTTTCTTT
CATGDRDSYTEAFF
>TRBJ2-1|TRBV7-9|.|.|15
TGTGCCAGCAGCCCTACAGGGCAAGGGGACAATGAGCAGTTCTTC
CASSPTGQGDNEQFF
>TRBJ2-1|TRBV27|.|.|15
TGTGCCAGCAAAAACCGACAGTTTTCCTACAATGAGCAGTTCTTC
CASKNRQFSYNEQFF
>TRBJ2-1|TRBV11-2|.|TRBD2|17
TGTGCCAGCAGCTTATGGTCCGGGGGGGGCTCCTACAATGAGCAGTTCTTC
CASSLWSGGGSYNEQFF
>TRBJ2-3|TRBV6-4|.|.|15
TGTGCCAGCAGTGACTCGGGCGGAGGCGCAGATACGCAGTATTTT
CASSDSGGGADTQYF
>TRBJ2-2|TRBV27|.|TRBD2|14
TGTGCCAGCTGCGAACCGGGGGGAACCGGGGAGCTGTTTTTT
CASCEPGGTGELFF
>TRBJ1-1|TRBV27|.|.|15
TGTGCCAGCAGTTCCATAACAGGGCTGAACACTGAAGCTTTCTTT
CASSSITGLNTEAFF
>TRBJ1-2|TRBV7-9|.|.|15
TGTGCCAGCAGCTTGGGCCGGGAGGGGCCAAATGGCTACACCTTC
CASSLGREGPNGYTF
>TRBJ1-1|TRBV5-4|.|TRBD1|13
TGTGCCAGCAGCTTGATGACAGGGCGAGAAGCTTTCTTT
CASSLMTGREAFF
>TRBJ2-7|TRBV27|.|.|14
TGTGCCAGCAGTTTCCGCGGGTCGACCTACGAGCAGTACTTC
CASSFRGSTYEQYF
>TRBJ2-6|TRBV7-9|.|.|17
TGTGCCAGCAGTTCGGAACAGGACCCCTCTGGGGCCAACGTCCTGACTTTC
CASSSEQDPSGANVLTF
>TRBJ1-1|TRBV19|.|.|13
TGTGCCAGTACCCCTAGGGGGAACACTGAAGCTTTCTTT
CASTPRGNTEAFF
>TRBJ2-1|TRBV27|.|.|12
TGTGCCAGCACATCGACGGGGAGAGAGCAGTTCTTC
CASTSTGREQFF
>TRBJ2-1|TRBV27|.|TRBD2|15
TGTGCCAGCAGTTTAAGCGGGAGCTCCTACAATGAGCAGTTCTTC
CASSLSGSSYNEQFF
>TRBJ2-1|TRBV27|once|TRBD2|20
TGTGCCAGCAGTAAACTCAAATCCGGGACTAGCGGGCCCTCCTACAATGAGCAGTTCTTC
CASSKLKSGTSGPSYNEQFF
>TRBJ2-1|TRBV27|.|TRBD2|16
TGTGCCAGCAGTTTATCGGGGGGGGAGAGGGGATTCGAGCAGTTCTTC
CASSLSGGERGFEQFF
>TRBJ2-1|TRBV29-1|.|.|14
TGCAGCGTTGGAAAGCAGGGGTACGGCAATGAGCAGTTCTTC
CSVGKQGYGNEQFF
>TRBJ1-1|TRBV9|.|.|15
TGTGCCAGCAGCCCCTGGGGGGGGATGAACACTGAAGCTTTCTTT
CASSPWGGMNTEAFF
>TRBJ1-2|TRBV6-5|.|.|12
TGTGCCAGCAGTTATGGGGGGAATGGCTACACCTTC
CASSYGGNGYTF
>TRBJ1-2|TRBV7-9|.|.|16
TGTGCCAGCAGCCTCCACCCTGAGAAGGAGGAGGATGGCTACACCTTC
CASSLHPEKEEDGYTF
>TRBJ2-2|TRBV28|.|TRBD2|16
TGTGCCAGCATTGATCTTCCGGGACTAGCGTCCGGGGAGCTGTTTTTT
CASIDLPGLASGELFF
>TRBJ2-7|TRBV9|.|TRBD2|15
TGTGCCAGCAGCGGAGGTCGCGGGGGGATCTACGAGCAGTACTTC
CASSGGRGGIYEQYF
>TRBJ2-5|TRBV5-5|.|.|15
TGTGCCAGCAGCCCGAGCACAGGGTTAATGGAGACCCAGTACTTC
CASSPSTGLMETQYF
>TRBJ2-1|TRBV5-4|.|TRBD2|13
TGTGCCAGCAGCGGGACTAGTTTAGATGAGCAGTTCTTC
CASSGTSLDEQFF
>TRBJ2-7|TRBV28|once|TRBD1|13
TGTGCCAGCAAGGAACGACAGGGCTACGAGCAGTACTTC
CASKERQGYEQYF
>TRBJ1-1|TRBV20-1|.|.|10
TGCAGTCCCGGGGGGGCGGTAGCTTTCTTT
CSPGGAVAFF
>TRBJ2-3|TRBV28|.|.|15
TGTGCCAGCAGTTTAGCGGGACTTATCACAGATACGCAGTATTTT
CASSLAGLITDTQYF
>TRBJ1-1|TRBV7-8|.|TRBD1|12
TGTGCCAGCAGCGCCACTCCAGGGGGGGCTTTCTTT
CASSATPGGAFF